This T cell receptor (beta chain) was recorded in a study of tumor and adjacent non-tumor tissue in lung cancer (dated by TCRdb to 2017 to 2018). About the study as a whole: The cohort included around twelve adenocarcinoma, a couple of squamous cell carcinoma and 1 small cell lung cancer patients. The roughly 15 enrolled patients, of whom around 10 were men and 5 were women, were aged about 30 to 80 years and were diagnosed with TNM stage I to III disease. Sequencing generated a total of 120 million or so productive TCRbeta reads, averaging roughly 4.3 million reads per sample. The study compared bulk TCRbeta repertoires between lung tumor tissue and matched distant non-tumor lung tissue from over twelve lung cancer patients. TCRbeta CDR3 sequencing was performed on thirty paired specimens, with one tumor sample and one normal lung sample collected per patient.

RNA was extracted from bulk unsorted tissue and checked for quality with a NanoDrop ND-1000 and an Agilent 2100. Newly diagnosed lung cancer patients without prior chemotherapy who had been admitted for thoracic surgery in China between August and November 2014 were enrolled as donors. Patients who had received previous radiotherapy or chemotherapy, or who had another concurrent cancer, were excluded from the study. Surgical tissue pieces of roughly 1-2.2 cm3 were preserved in RNAlater solution and were kept at -80 degrees C until use. Its CDR3 holds 11 amino acids, cysteine through phenylalanine. The sequence is cut down to CDR3 DNA, 33 bases in frame from base 1. The CDR1 and CDR2 encoded by the germline V gene are MDHEN and SYDVKM. The investigation overall reported the following: The sequencing platform is not named in the methods, and unique molecular identifiers are not mentioned. Tumor tissue showed significantly greater TCR diversity (inverse Simpson) than normal lung tissue (approximately 430 vs 150, P = 0.0075, Mann-Whitney U test). The top 100 clones made up a significantly larger cumulative share of the repertoire in normal lung than in tumor tissue. TCR diversity was significantly higher in younger patients, and greater tumor TCR diversity was associated with shorter overall survival and shorter disease-free survival. Because peripheral blood was not sequenced, the blood TCRbeta repertoires of the lung cancer patients in the study went unexamined. With only roughly 16 patients in the cohort, the authors noted that larger samples and more detailed clinical data are needed.

Libraries were constructed by multiplex PCR. Reads for this sample came from an Illumina HiSeq 2500. TCRbeta libraries were constructed through three rounds of nested PCR with primers (Table S4) according to protocols modified from ARM-PCR. Before sequencing, PCR products of 200-500 bp were excised from the gel and purified with the QIAquick gel extraction kit. The paper's data handling went like this. Reads were cleaned using Trimmomatic, were merged into complete CDR3 sequences using FLASH, and were assigned to V(D)J germline segments using MiTCR. Clonal diversity was computed as the inverse Simpson's index with VDJtools. A read counted as productive if the sequence was in-frame and lacked a premature stop codon. TCRdb reprocessing: public reads trimmed at Q25 with fastp, clones called with MiXCR, in-frame beta chains kept. Rows merge per CDR3 protein into single entries with the most common DNA and genes. These V and J calls are TCRdb output, not the study's own analysis. The sample table contains 200,000 to 250,000 distinct CDR3 sequences; only one count was recorded for around 71% of them. The ten largest clones represent roughly a quarter of the sample.

As to this clonotype: No antigen is known for it. At one end the junction does not follow the germline gene, possibly because of a read error.

The rearranged chain carries TRBV28 and TRBJ1-1; the D gene is possibly TRBD1, with 6 bases matching. Sequenced sample: lung tumor tissue. This receptor was taken from a man aged 60 to 75 with non-small cell lung cancer. The bases are TGTGTCAGCAGACATGGGGGGGCAGCTTTCTTT. Its translation is CVSRHGGAAFF.